This TCR beta chain derives from a study of blood T cells in healthy people across ages (dated by TCRdb to about 2015). The study in broad terms: In model experiments, template switching captured about one uniquely barcoded TCR beta cDNA molecule for every two T cells. To avoid experimental bias, donors of different ages were distributed randomly across sequencing lanes. Two additional independent replicas of 1 million unique cDNA reads from the same blood draw were analyzed for two donors (one aged 18 to 30 and one aged 80 or older). Age-related changes in TCR beta repertoire diversity were measured in the study by deep sequencing normalized with unique cDNA molecular identifiers. The donors were divided into four age groups: young (average roughly 15 years), middle-aged (roughly 42), aged (under 70) and long-lived (roughly 88).

Donors were 39 systemically healthy Caucasian individuals from Russia aged 6 to 90 years. Ten milliliters of peripheral blood were collected from each donor into EDTA-treated Vacutainer tubes. Ficoll-Paque density-gradient centrifugation was used to isolate PBMCs, with at least 6.5 million per sample. Trizol reagent was used to extract total RNA from the PBMCs, yielding at least 5 micrograms per sample. The percentages of naive CD45RAhigh/CD27high T cells were determined by flow cytometry on a PBMC aliquot from every donor. The library came from 5' RACE. Sequencing took place on an Illumina HiSeq 2500. A second PCR of about 6 to 12 cycles was run with a J-beta primer mix and a sample-barcoded 5' primer. Each TCR beta cDNA molecule received a unique molecular identifier from a template-switch 5' adaptor carrying 12 random nucleotides. At least 3 million CDR3-containing paired-end reads were obtained from each sample. First-strand cDNA was synthesized from all RNA with the Mint cDNA synthesis kit, primed by a TRBC-specific oligonucleotide. After uracil-DNA glycosylase treatment, a first 18-cycle PCR used universal primers M1SS and BC2_uni_R on all cDNA. The study's own analysis went as follows. Normalization of each sample was performed by random selection of 1 million high-quality reads, each carrying a distinct molecular identifier. Reads with shared molecular identifiers were discarded instead of being binned into consensus sequences. MiTCR, run with a Q25 quality threshold and the strictest error-elimination algorithm, handled CDR3 identification, clonotype clustering and error correction. A nonparametric unseen species model with Euler transformation was used to estimate a lower bound on total TCR beta diversity. The raw public reads went through TCRdb reprocessing: fastp at Q25, MiXCR clone calling, in-frame beta chains kept. Rows matching on CDR3 protein sequence are summarized as one entry with the most common DNA and genes. The V and J calls and clone size come from TCRdb's table, not from the authors' own analysis. The sample records around 850,000 distinct CDR3 sequences, about 34% of which are singletons. The top ten clones comprise about an eighth of the sample.

This clonotype has just a few counts. No antigen is known for it. No clone much larger than this one lies a single base away; base qualities are absent. V ends up 3 bases short and J 6 bases short, with an unmatched junction base count of 1. From a lookup of the germline V gene, CDR1 and CDR2 are SGHRS and YFSETQ. The CDR3 contains 13 residues, cysteine and phenylalanine counted. CDR3 DNA only is kept here, 39 bases in frame from base 1. The paper's findings and limits, for the study overall: Conclusive comparison of naive and antigen-experienced compartments was prevented by the profiling of bulk unsorted PBMCs. Compared with the aged group, the long-lived group had more naive CD4+ T cells, fewer expanded clones and increased TCR diversity, a pattern suggesting age selection. Because donor CMV infection status was unknown, age-related changes in expanded clonotypes were potentially confounded. As age increased, observed TCR beta diversity per million T cells dropped in a roughly linear way, and a significant reduction was already evident by age 40. The percentage of naive T cells measured by flow cytometry correlated strongly with observed TCR beta diversity. Total diversity estimates from one million sequenced T cells were considered lower bounds and underestimates.

The chain is assembled from TRBV5-1 and TRBJ2-1, with 9 middle bases fitting TRBD1. The specimen sequenced was blood. This TCR came from a man aged 18 to 29 in good health. The CDR3 is CASSSGQGNEQFF. The sequenced DNA: TGCGCCAGCAGCTCGGGACAGGGCAATGAGCAGTTCTTC.